Presented here are 8 T cell receptor beta chains from one specimen sequenced in a study of T cell repertoires in cytomegalovirus infection. TCRdb redid the calling of the reads with MiXCR, one entry per CDR3 protein. The sample consists of about 480,000 distinct CDR3 sequences, roughly a third of them appearing once. These receptors' antigens are unknown. Sequencing used cultured PBMCs, obtained from culture after CMV antigen stimulation. These receptors were obtained from a human donor in good health (CMV status not recorded). Some clones in this sample may be carry-over from other donors' samples.

This sequence joins TRBV11-3 and TRBJ2-1; D is tentatively TRBD1 or TRBD2 (5 bases each). V shed 2 bases and J shed 8 bases, with 22 bases lying between them. The CDR3 has 17 residues. From germline, CDR1 is SGHNT and CDR2 YENEEA. CDR3 in DNA: TGTGCCAGCAGCTTAAGCAGTCCGGGACGGGGATTCGATGAGCAGTTCTTC. Its protein is CASSLSSPGRGFDEQFF. The full variable domain, completed using reference TRBV11-3 and TRBJ2-1, is EAGVVQSPRYKIIEKKQPVAFWCNPISGHNTLYWYLQNLGQGPELLIRYENEEAVDDSQLPKDRFSAERLKGVDSTLKIQPAELGDSAVYLCASSLSSPGRGFDEQFFGPGTRLTVL.

The chain has TRBV12-3 or TRBV12-4 and TRBJ1-1; TRBD1 matches at 7 bases. CDR3 size: 17 residues. After removal of 5 bases from V and 0 bases from J, the junction contained 12 bases not matched to a gene. CDR3 DNA: TGTGCCAGCAGTCCCTACAGGGGCGTTGGCATGAACACTGAAGCTTTCTTT. Translation: CASSPYRGVGMNTEAFF.

This clonotype has at least ten counts. The chain couples TRBV5-1 to TRBJ2-3, with D uncertain. The CDR3 contains 12 residues. Germline CDR1 reads SGHRS; CDR2 reads YFSETQ. The germline V and J ends were trimmed by 2 bases and 3 bases, with 4 bases remaining between them. CDR3: CASSFETDTQYF. DNA of the CDR3: TGCGCCAGCAGCTTCGAGACAGATACGCAGTATTTT. The full variable domain, with the rest looked up from reference TRBV5-1 and TRBJ2-3, is KAGVTQTPRYLIKTRGQQVTLSCSPISGHRSVSWYQQTPGQGLQFLFEYFSETQRNKGNFPGRFSGRQFSNSRSEMNVSTLELGDSALYLCASSFETDTQYFGPGTRLTVL.

This clonotype was counted at least ten times. The CDR3 protein is CASAIGQAGGNYGYTF. The CDR3 DNA reads TGTGCCAGTGCTATAGGACAGGCTGGGGGAAACTATGGCTACACCTTC. The chain joins TRBV19 to TRBJ1-2; 7 bases line up with TRBD1. The CDR3 has 16 residues. Germline V gene sequence: CDR1 LNHDA, CDR2 SQIVND (reference sequence). Trimming cost V 8 bases and J 2 bases; bases outside gene matches: 14.

This clonotype was seen ten or more times. The gene calls are TRBV7-9 and TRBJ1-2, with D perhaps matching TRBD1 (5 bases). CDR1 SEHNR and CDR2 FQNEAQ come from the germline V gene (reference sequence). V dropped 4 bases and J dropped 0 bases, with 12 bases sitting between them. The CDR3 has 15 residues. The CDR3 spells CASSYSGPANYGYTF. CDR3 coding DNA: TGTGCCAGCAGCTACTCAGGGCCCGCTAACTATGGCTACACCTTC. Full variable domain (missing parts from reference TRBV7-9 and TRBJ1-2): DTGVSQNPRHKITKRGQNVTFRCDPISEHNRLYWYRQTLGQGPEFLTYFQNEAQLEKSRLLSDRFSAERPKGSFSTLEIQRTEQGDSAMYLCASSYSGPANYGYTFGSGTRLTVV.

This clonotype appeared a single time. A much larger clone differs by one base, so this may be a read error. The chain links TRBV7-2 to TRBJ1-2; D is unclear. Germline lookup yields CDR1 SGHTA and CDR2 FQGNSA. The CDR3 consists of 14 residues. The CDR3, as DNA: TGTGCCAACAGCTTAGGGCCCGGGTCCAGGACGGACACCTTC. This codes for CANSLGPGSRTDTF. Together with reference TRBV7-2 and TRBJ1-2, the CDR3 gives the full variable domain: GAGVSQSPSNKVTEKGKDVELRCDPISGHTALYWYRQSLGQGLEFLIYFQGNSAPDKSGLPSDRFSAERTGGSVSTLTIQRTQQEDSAVYLCANSLGPGSRTDTFGSGTRLTVV.

This clonotype was counted only a few times. This chain uses TRBV7-2 with TRBJ2-7, with D perhaps matching TRBD2 (5 bases). The CDR3 extends over 14 amino acids. Germline V lookup: CDR1 SGHTA, CDR2 FQGNSA. Trimming stripped 5 bases from V and 11 bases from J, with 22 bases between. The CDR3, as DNA: TGTGCCAGCAGCGCAAGCGGAGTTCCCTCCCTCGAGTACGTC. This sequence encodes CASSASGVPSLEYV.

The J gene is TRBJ1-2, the V gene TRBV10-3, with D perhaps TRBD1 (5 bases). This CDR3 is built from 13 residues. The V gene lost 4 bases and the J gene lost 2 bases, with 8 bases spanning the gap. The germline CDR1 and CDR2 sequences are ENHRY and SYGVKD. CDR3 DNA: TGTGCCATCAGTGTGGGGGAGAACTATGGCTACACCTTC. This encodes CAISVGENYGYTF.